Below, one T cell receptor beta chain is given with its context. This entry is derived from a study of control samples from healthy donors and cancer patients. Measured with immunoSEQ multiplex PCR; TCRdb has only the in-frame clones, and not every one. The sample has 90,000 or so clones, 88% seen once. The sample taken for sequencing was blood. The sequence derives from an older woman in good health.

The CDR3 reads CASSELVSTGTEAFF. CDR3 nucleotides: TGTGCCAGCAGTGAATTAGTCTCAACGGGAACTGAAGCTTTCTTT. The chain links TRBV6-1 to TRBJ1-1, with D unresolved. V was cut by 2 bases and J by 5 bases, with 15 bases left in between. Per the germline V gene, CDR1 is MNHNS and CDR2 is SASEGT. The length of the CDR3 is 15 residues.